This TCR beta chain was identified during a study of blood T cell repertoires in COVID-19. Study-level information: T cells, B-cell-depleted T cells, or PBMCs supplied cDNA or gDNA.

Some clones are missing from TCRdb's copy, which holds only in-frame ones; the method was immunoSEQ multiplex PCR. The sample lists around 310,000 clones, roughly 90% seen once, with approximately 8.8% in the top ten. Participants came from under 30 US areas, aged roughly 18 to 95 years. Recovered participants had two consecutive negative NP/OP PCR tests, healthcare professional clearance, or symptom resolution. Material: PBMCs or T cells enriched from blood (not recorded which). This sequence was found in a woman aged 40 to 50 who had recovered from COVID-19.

CDR3 region: CASSPQGARTEAFF. Written as DNA, the CDR3 is TGTGCCAGCAGCCCACAGGGGGCGAGGACTGAAGCTTTCTTT. The rearrangement joins TRBV9 to TRBJ1-1, with 9 bases that match TRBD1. Germline values: CDR1 SGDLS, CDR2 YYNGEE. This CDR3 region has 14 residues. V shed 4 bases, J shed 5 bases, and the junction held 6 bases outside the gene matches.